This section outlines one T cell receptor (beta chain) sequence together with its context. As yet, its antigen is unknown. The data were obtained in a study of CD8 T cells in Susac syndrome. Whole-study results and caveats: Clonal expansion was present among Susac CD8+ cells. This expansion reached its peak in TEMRA cells and in active patients.

The CDR3 has 15 residues. The trim removed 4 bases at V and 3 bases at J, leaving 8 bases unmatched. The germline V gene has CDR1 SQVTM and CDR2 ANQGSEA. A quantity of about 0.45 to 1 ug RNA underwent reverse transcription using random hexamers. TCRdb processed the immunoSEQ multiplex PCR reads anew with MiXCR; each CDR3 protein has one entry. The sample has about 100,000 distinct CDR3 sequences, about 95% seen once. This chain uses TRBV29-1 with TRBJ1-2; TRBD1 matches at 10 bases. The clonotype was recovered from a human donor with Susac syndrome. The sample comprised CD8+ T cells from PBMCs. The CDR3 spells CSVVVRQGAHYGYTF. CDR3 nucleotides: TGCAGCGTTGTTGTACGACAGGGGGCACACTATGGCTACACCTTC. The full variable domain, in which reference TRBV29-1 and TRBJ1-2 provide the parts outside the CDR3, is SAVISQKPSRDICQRGTSLTIQCQVDSQVTMMFWYRQQPGQSLTLIATANQGSEATYESGFVIDKFPISRPNLTFSTLTVSNMSPEDSSIYLCSVVVRQGAHYGYTFGSGTRLTVV.